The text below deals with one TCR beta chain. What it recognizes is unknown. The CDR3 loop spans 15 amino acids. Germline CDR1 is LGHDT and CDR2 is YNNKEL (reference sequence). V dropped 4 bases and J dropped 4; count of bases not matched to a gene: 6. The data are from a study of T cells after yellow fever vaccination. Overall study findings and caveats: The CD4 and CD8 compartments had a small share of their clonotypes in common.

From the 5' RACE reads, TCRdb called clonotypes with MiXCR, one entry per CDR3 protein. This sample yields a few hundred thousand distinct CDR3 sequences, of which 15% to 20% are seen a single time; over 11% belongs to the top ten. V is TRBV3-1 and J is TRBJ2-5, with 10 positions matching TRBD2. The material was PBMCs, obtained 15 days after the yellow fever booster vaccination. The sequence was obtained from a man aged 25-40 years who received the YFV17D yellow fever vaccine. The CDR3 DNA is TGTGCCAGCAGCCTGAACCCTAGCGGGAGAGAGACCCAGTACTTC. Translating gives CASSLNPSGRETQYF.